A single sample is the source of the 26 T cell receptor beta chains below, sequenced in a study of persistence of HIV-infected CD4 T cells (dated by TCRdb to 2018 to 2020). TCRbeta repertoires were sequenced from genomic DNA with the immunoSEQ hsTCRB assay version 4 in survey mode. The table was pulled from immuneACCESS by TCRdb, which kept in-frame rearrangements only. Such tables lose some clones; where checked, under half of the loss comes from unresolved V genes, and the rest has no known cause. The sample yields about 64,000 clones; 65% to 80% were counted once. Over 1.5% of the sample comes from the top ten. No antigen has been assigned to these receptors. Per the publication, the treatment or condition label means: suppressive antiretroviral therapy. Cells were stimulated with a pool of overlapping HIV-1 Gag 15-mer peptides at 0.95 to 1 ug per peptide per mL. Memory populations depleted of antigen-responding cells were obtained by sorting nonresponding CD40L-negative CD69-negative CD45RO-high memory CD4+ T cells.

The specimen comprised CD4+ T cells sorted from PBMCs after roughly 18-hour stimulation, sampled from a patient who received antiretroviral therapy. The cell subset or site label here, explained by the study, means: CD40L-CD69- CD45RO-high memory CD4 T cells not responding to Gag peptides. These receptors came from an adult man with HIV who was CMV-seropositive.

The chain combines TRBV6-1 with TRBJ1-4; D call uncertain. Germline V gene data show CDR1 as MNHNS and CDR2 as SASEGT. The V and J ends lost 3 bases and 0 bases respectively, with 8 bases between them. This CDR3 is 15 amino acids long. The CDR3 loop is CASSERSATNEKLFF. DNA of the CDR3: TGTGCCAGCAGTGAGAGGTCTGCAACTAATGAAAAACTGTTTTTT.

The chain has TRBV10-1 and TRBJ2-3; 11 bases agree with TRBD2. The CDR3 loop spans 17 amino acids. Trimming cost V 2 bases and J 2 bases; bases outside gene matches: 6. Germline values: CDR1 WNHNN, CDR2 SYGVQD (reference sequence). CDR3 sequence reads: CASSEGSSGGPTDTQYF. In DNA, the CDR3 is TGCGCCAGCAGTGAGGGGTCTAGCGGGGGGCCCACAGATACGCAGTATTTT.

The table lists this clone with a count of one. The V gene is TRBV6-5, the J gene TRBJ2-3; 8 bases line up with TRBD1. Germline CDR1 MNHEY, CDR2 SVGAGI. The CDR3 runs 15 residues. V lost 6 bases and J lost 2; bases outside the gene matches: 7. DNA of the CDR3: TGTGCCAGCAGGACCGGGACAGGATTCACAGATACGCAGTATTTT. Translation: CASRTGTGFTDTQYF.

This rearrangement joins TRBV2 to TRBJ1-3, with no clear D. Looked up from germline, CDR1 is SNHLY and CDR2 is FYNNEI. The V end was cut by 10 bases, the J end by 2 bases, with 18 bases between. The CDR3 runs to 15 residues. The CDR3 bases are TGTGCCACCGCCGAACTCGGGAAGGCTGGAAACACCATATATTTT. Encoded protein: CATAELGKAGNTIYF.

This sequence joins TRBV7-3 and TRBJ2-1, with D uncertain. V was shortened by 0 bases and J by 2 bases, with 8 bases between the two germline ends. The CDR3 totals 15 residues. CDR1 SGHTA and CDR2 FQGTGA come from the germline V gene. The DNA of the CDR3 is TGTGCCAGCAGCTTAACCGCAGGCCCCTACAATGAGCAGTTCTTC. This encodes CASSLTAGPYNEQFF.

The chain couples TRBV20-1 to TRBJ2-7; 11 bases map to TRBD2. The germline V gene encodes CDR1 DFQATT and CDR2 SNEGSKA (reference sequence). Trimming at V came to 3 bases and at J to 7 bases, leaving 8 bases not matched to a gene. This CDR3 spans 14 amino acids. CDR3 DNA sequence: TGCAGTGCTAGTTTTAGCGGGGGGGCCTTAGAGCAGTACTTC. This encodes CSASFSGGALEQYF.

The chain has TRBV5-4 and TRBJ2-4, with 8 bases lining up with TRBD1. This CDR3 is built from 13 residues. CDR1 SGHNT and CDR2 YYREEE come from the germline V gene (reference sequence). J lost 10 bases, V lost 7 bases, and 10 bases had no gene match. CDR3 DNA sequence: TGTGCCAGCGGGAGGACAGGGACGACTATTCAGTACTTC. Amino acid sequence: CASGRTGTTIQYF.

V usage is TRBV6-5 and J usage is TRBJ1-2; possible D gene TRBD1, 5 bases. The CDR3 is made up of 13 amino acids. V was trimmed by 7 bases and J by 4 bases, leaving 13 bases between them. Germline loops: CDR1 MNHEY, CDR2 SVGAGI. The CDR3, as DNA: TGTGCCAGCACCCTTGGGGCCTTCTATGGCTACACCTTC. Amino acid sequence: CASTLGAFYGYTF.

By sample share, this clone is medium-sized. The same CDR3 arises from other DNA sequences in this sample as well. The chain combines TRBV6-5 with TRBJ1-1, with no clear D. Germline-derived CDR1 and CDR2 are MNHEY and SVGAGI. V was clipped by 6 bases and J by 1 base, with 3 bases between them. The CDR3 spans 11 residues. The CDR3 spells CASRGNTEAFF. Written as DNA, the CDR3 is TGTGCCAGCAGGGGGAACACTGAAGCTTTCTTT.

The chain links TRBV5-5 to TRBJ2-7; 9 nucleotides match TRBD1. J gave up 0 bases and V 6 bases, and 4 bases lay outside the gene matches. The germline V gene encodes CDR1 SGHKS and CDR2 YYEKEE (reference sequence). The CDR3 covers 14 residues. The DNA of the CDR3 is TGTGCCAGCACCGGACAGGGGAGCTCCTACGAGCAGTACTTC. Translation gives CASTGQGSSYEQYF.

This clone was counted a few times. The chain couples TRBV6-5 to TRBJ1-1, with D hard to call. Germline V gene sequence: CDR1 MNHEY, CDR2 SVGAGI. This CDR3 spans 14 amino acids. Trimming removed 6 bases at V and 1 base at J, with 12 bases between. DNA of the CDR3: TGTGCCAGCAGCATCACAGCAGCGAACACTGAAGCTTTCTTT. Its protein is CASSITAANTEAFF.

Only a few counts were recorded for this clone. V is TRBV6-5 and J is TRBJ2-7; 15 nucleotides match TRBD2. This CDR3 spans 15 amino acids. V gave up 6 bases and J gave up 4 bases; unmatched junction bases: 4. The germline V gene encodes CDR1 MNHEY and CDR2 SVGAGI. This chain's CDR3 is CASSRGTSGGYEQYF. CDR3 sequence (DNA): TGTGCCAGCAGCCGCGGGACTAGCGGGGGGTACGAGCAGTACTTC.

This chain uses TRBV6-4 with TRBJ1-6, with 8 bases that match TRBD1. The CDR3 is made up of 17 amino acids. The trim removed 2 bases at V and 12 bases at J, leaving 15 bases unmatched. Per the germline V gene, CDR1 is MRHNA and CDR2 is SNTAGT. CDR3 loop: CASSDLNTGGRVRPLHF. The CDR3 DNA sequence: TGTGCCAGCAGTGACCTAAATACAGGGGGGAGGGTTCGACCCCTCCACTTT.

The CDR3 reads CASSVGWDRTTGELFF. CDR3 DNA: TGTGCCAGCAGCGTAGGATGGGACCGAACCACCGGGGAGCTGTTTTTT. The gene calls are TRBV9 and TRBJ2-2; either TRBD1 or TRBD2 may supply D (5 bases each). Trimming removed 0 bases from V and 4 bases from J, with 13 bases in between. The CDR3 contains 16 residues. In germline, CDR1 is SGDLS, CDR2 YYNGEE.

CDR3 protein: CASSSEDATLLHTEAFF. The DNA for the CDR3 is TGCGCCAGCAGCTCCGAGGACGCGACCCTCCTCCACACTGAAGCTTTCTTT. This chain connects TRBV5-1 to TRBJ1-1; D is unresolved. V lost 3 bases, J lost 3 bases, and 21 bases lay in between. This CDR3 spans 17 amino acids. Germline values: CDR1 SGHRS, CDR2 YFSETQ.

J is TRBJ2-2 and V is TRBV4-1; no firm D call. This CDR3 contains 13 residues. Trimming stripped 6 bases from V and 5 bases from J, with 10 bases between. CDR1 MGHRA and CDR2 YSYEKL come from the germline V gene. The CDR3 loop is CASSPRDTGELFF. The CDR3, as DNA: TGCGCCAGCAGTCCTAGAGATACCGGGGAGCTGTTTTTT.

The chain combines TRBV19 with TRBJ1-4; D not resolved. Germline loops: CDR1 LNHDA, CDR2 SQIVND (reference sequence). CDR3 length equals 14 residues. V lost 3 bases to trimming and J lost 0 bases, with 5 bases between them. The CDR3 nucleotides read TGTGCCAGTAGTATGTATGCAACTAATGAAAAACTGTTTTTT. This sequence encodes CASSMYATNEKLFF. Full variable domain (outside the CDR3, taken from reference TRBV19 and TRBJ1-4): DGGITQSPKYLFRKEGQNVTLSCEQNLNHDAMYWYRQDPGQGLRLIYYSQIVNDFQKGDIAEGYSVSREKKESFPLTVTSAQKNPTAFYLCASSMYATNEKLFFGSGTQLSVL.

The V call is TRBV15, the J call TRBJ2-6; TRBD1 is a possible D gene (5 bases). The CDR3 length is 14 residues. V was pared by 9 bases and J by 2 bases, with 11 bases between. CDR1 LNHNV and CDR2 YYDKDF come from the germline V gene (reference sequence). CDR3 in DNA: TGTGCCACTTCCCCCAGGGCTGGGGCCAACGTCCTGACTTTC. It encodes CATSPRAGANVLTF.

The chain uses TRBV10-3 and TRBJ1-2, with D uncertain. Trimming shortened V by 0 bases and J by 7 bases, and 9 bases separated the two germline ends. Germline V gene data show CDR1 as ENHRY and CDR2 as SYGVKD. The CDR3 is made up of 13 amino acids. For the CDR3, the DNA is TGTGCCATCAGTGAGTCGGCTTCGGGTGGCTACACCTTC. It codes for CAISESASGGYTF.

This chain links TRBV5-1 with TRBJ2-2; D may be TRBD2 (6 bases). The CDR3 spans 15 residues. Trimming shortened V by 5 bases and J by 2 bases, and 13 bases separated the two germline ends. CDR1 is SGHRS, CDR2 YFSETQ, per germline. The CDR3 DNA is TGCGCCAGCAGTCCAGGAGGGGCCAACACCGGGGAGCTGTTTTTT. It yields the protein CASSPGGANTGELFF. The full variable domain, rest sourced from reference TRBV5-1 and TRBJ2-2, is KAGVTQTPRYLIKTRGQQVTLSCSPISGHRSVSWYQQTPGQGLQFLFEYFSETQRNKGNFPGRFSGRQFSNSRSEMNVSTLELGDSALYLCASSPGGANTGELFFGEGSRLTVL.

V is TRBV18 and J is TRBJ1-1; D is unresolved. Germline CDR1 is KGHSH and CDR2 is LQKENI. The CDR3 is 15 amino acids. The V gene lost 0 bases and the J gene lost 1 base, with 9 bases spanning the gap. The CDR3 DNA reads as TGTGCCAGCTCACCACCGTCTTCACGGAACACTGAAGCTTTCTTT. Protein sequence: CASSPPSSRNTEAFF.

This clone showed up just a few times. This chain connects TRBV5-1 to TRBJ1-1; D unresolved. Trimming took 2 bases from V and 0 from J, leaving 8 bases between them. Germline V lookup: CDR1 SGHRS, CDR2 YFSETQ. The length of the CDR3 is 14 residues. CDR3 coding DNA: TGCGCCAGCAGCTTACGGGGAATGAACACTGAAGCTTTCTTT. It specifies CASSLRGMNTEAFF.

The CDR3, as DNA: TGTGCCAGCAAGGAGGGACTAGCGACCGGGGAGCTGTTTTTT. It is translated as CASKEGLATGELFF. The rearrangement links TRBV9 to TRBJ2-2; 10 bases are a match to TRBD2. V dropped 6 bases and J dropped 5; count of bases not matched to a gene: 4. The CDR3 consists of 14 residues. Germline V gene sequence: CDR1 SGDLS, CDR2 YYNGEE.

The genes are TRBV5-1 and TRBJ1-2; 8 bases are shared with TRBD1. Germline CDR1 and CDR2: SGHRS and YFSETQ. V shed 3 bases and J 4 bases; nucleotides not matched to a gene: 11. The CDR3 has 16 residues. CDR3 loop: CASSSPSGGAGYGYTF. CDR3 DNA: TGCGCCAGCAGCTCGCCCTCAGGGGGCGCAGGCTATGGCTACACCTTC.

This clone has just a few counts. The gene calls are TRBV28 and TRBJ1-4; 7 nucleotides agree with TRBD1. The CDR3 length is 14 residues. Germline CDR1 is MDHEN and CDR2 is SYDVKM. Losses at the gene ends were 8 bases for V and 3 bases for J; bases not matched to a gene: 6. CDR3 coding DNA: TGTGCCAGCGGGCAGGGGGGGGCTAATGAAAAACTGTTTTTT. This translates into CASGQGGANEKLFF.

The chain has TRBV20-1 and TRBJ2-7; 7 nucleotides align to TRBD1. CDR1 is DFQATT, CDR2 SNEGSKA, per germline (reference sequence). Trimming removed 1 base from V and 11 bases from J; junction bases left unmatched: 5. The CDR3 spans 11 residues. CDR3 nucleotide sequence: TGCAGTGCTAGAGGCCAGGGGGAAGAGTACTTC. This codes for CSARGQGEEYF.